Listed below are T cell receptor beta chains from one sample, sequenced in a study of neoadjuvant anti-PD-1 for oral cavity cancer. Assay used: immunoSEQ multiplex PCR; TCRdb lists only in-frame clones, some missing. Among about 14,000 clones listed, 65% to 75% were seen once. The material sequenced was PBMCs, taken after nivolumab (anti-PD-1) treatment. The source is a person aged 40 to 85 with oral cavity squamous cell carcinoma. CDR3s include the opening cysteine and the closing phenylalanine or tryptophan.

length	J	V	CDR3
13	TRBJ1-4	TRBV2	CASSLPTGLQLFF
13	TRBJ2-7	TRBV10-3	CAITPGLGYEQYF
16	TRBJ2-7	TRBV27	CASSLIVGQGYYEQYF
15	TRBJ2-7	TRBV4-2	CASSQEVGRVGEQYF
15	TRBJ1-3	TRBV6-5	CASNTWEISGNTIYF
13	TRBJ1-4	TRBV10-3	CAISDVLNEKLFF
13	TRBJ2-7	TRBV30	CAWKAGGPHEQYF
15	TRBJ1-2	TRBV5-4	CASSSFTGADYGYTF
16	TRBJ2-2	TRBV4-1	CASSHTPRIEAGELFF
14	TRBJ2-7	TRBV5-8	CASSLGRAIDEQYF
16	TRBJ2-1	TRBV10-1	CASSESGGGSYNEQFF
14	TRBJ1-1	TRBV5-1	CASSLDTGNTEAFF
13	TRBJ2-7	TRBV5-1	CASSASGAHEQYF
14	TRBJ1-2	TRBV6-5	CASIGHKGEVGYTF
16	TRBJ1-1	TRBV10-3	CAISAGTGKGDTEAFF
16	TRBJ2-5	TRBV29-1	CSVEEGMTGVQETQYF
15	TRBJ1-1	TRBV25-1	CASSAKTLPDTEAFF
13	TRBJ2-3	TRBV6-6	CASSYLTADTQYF
14	TRBJ2-3	TRBV5-6	CASSPVRGPDTQYF
14	TRBJ2-2	TRBV30	CAWNRQGVNGELFF
16	TRBJ1-2	TRBV4-1	CASSQDPGSFTRGYTF
15	TRBJ1-5	TRBV10-3	CAISELDGSNQPQHF
11	TRBJ1-1	TRBV2	CASGQMDEAFF
15	TRBJ1-2	TRBV6-1	CASSELSRDLSGYTF
16	TRBJ2-7	TRBV19	CASSPPGTAGGYEQYF
16	TRBJ2-7	TRBV6-5	CASSYSNSGGGYEQYF
16	TRBJ1-5	TRBV4-1	CASSQDGDSNNQPQHF
15	TRBJ1-4	TRBV9	CASSVGPGMDEKLFF
13	TRBJ2-7	TRBV7-9	CASRPGTAYEQYF
16	TRBJ2-1	TRBV5-1	CASSLVGGTSYNEQFF
15	TRBJ2-7	TRBV5-1	CASRLGQISSYEQYF
16	TRBJ1-4	TRBV5-1	CASSGGTDTTNEKLFF
15	TRBJ2-1	TRBV6-5	CASRTSGRAYNEQFF
14	TRBJ1-1	TRBV6-5	CASSYMQGRTEAFF
13	TRBJ1-1	TRBV5-1	CASRRDMNTEAFF
12	TRBJ2-3	TRBV30	CAWSSRPDTQYF
16	TRBJ1-5	TRBV6-5	CASSSGQANSNQPQHF
16	TRBJ1-5	TRBV19	CASSIGRFYQSQPQHF
14	TRBJ2-2	TRBV2	CASREGPHTGELFF
13	TRBJ1-5	TRBV7-3	CASSLNSNQPQHF
15	TRBJ2-7	TRBV9	CASSVVSGSPGEQYF
15	TRBJ2-6	TRBV5-4	CASSQGAPGANVLTF